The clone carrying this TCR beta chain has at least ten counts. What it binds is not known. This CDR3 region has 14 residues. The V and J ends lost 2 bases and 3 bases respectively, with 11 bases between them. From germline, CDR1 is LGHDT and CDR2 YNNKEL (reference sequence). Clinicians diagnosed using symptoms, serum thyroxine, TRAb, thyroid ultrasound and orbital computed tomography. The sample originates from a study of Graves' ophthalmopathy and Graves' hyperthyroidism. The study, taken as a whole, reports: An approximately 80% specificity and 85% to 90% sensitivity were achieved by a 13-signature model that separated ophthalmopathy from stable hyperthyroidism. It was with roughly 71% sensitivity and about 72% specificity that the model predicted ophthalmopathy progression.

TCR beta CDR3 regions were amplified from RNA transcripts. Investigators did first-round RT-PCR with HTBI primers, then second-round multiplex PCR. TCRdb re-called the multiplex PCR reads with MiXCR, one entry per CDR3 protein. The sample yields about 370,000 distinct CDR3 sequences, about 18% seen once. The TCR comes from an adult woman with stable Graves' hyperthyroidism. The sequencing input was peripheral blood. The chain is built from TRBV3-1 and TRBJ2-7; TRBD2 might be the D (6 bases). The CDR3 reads CASSQTYGSYEQYF. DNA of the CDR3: TGTGCCAGCAGCCAAACTTACGGGAGCTACGAGCAGTACTTC.